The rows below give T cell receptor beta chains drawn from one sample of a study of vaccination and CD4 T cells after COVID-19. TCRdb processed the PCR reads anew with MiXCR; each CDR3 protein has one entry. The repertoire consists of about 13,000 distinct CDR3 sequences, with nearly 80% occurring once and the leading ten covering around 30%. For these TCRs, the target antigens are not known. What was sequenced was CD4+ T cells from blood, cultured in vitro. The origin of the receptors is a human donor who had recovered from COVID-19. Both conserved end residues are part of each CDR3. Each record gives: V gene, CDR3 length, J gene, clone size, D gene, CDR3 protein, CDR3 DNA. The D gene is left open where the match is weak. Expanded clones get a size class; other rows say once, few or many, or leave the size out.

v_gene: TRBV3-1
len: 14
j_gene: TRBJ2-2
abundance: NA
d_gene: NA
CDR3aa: CASSQLVSTGELFF
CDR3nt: TGTGCCAGCAGCCAATTGGTCAGCACCGGGGAGCTGTTTTTT

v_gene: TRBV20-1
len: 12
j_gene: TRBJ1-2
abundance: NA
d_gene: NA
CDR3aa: CSARAPGDGYTF
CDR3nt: TGCAGTGCTAGAGCCCCCGGGGATGGCTACACCTTC

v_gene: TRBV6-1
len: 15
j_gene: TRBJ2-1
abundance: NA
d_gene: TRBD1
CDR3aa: CASSSGTGESAEQFF
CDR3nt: TGTGCCAGCAGCTCCGGGACAGGGGAGTCAGCTGAGCAGTTCTTC

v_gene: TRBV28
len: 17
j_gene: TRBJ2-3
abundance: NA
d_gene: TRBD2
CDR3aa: CASRYTFSGRVLDTQYF
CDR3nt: TGTGCCAGCAGATATACGTTTAGCGGGAGGGTCCTGGATACGCAGTATTTT

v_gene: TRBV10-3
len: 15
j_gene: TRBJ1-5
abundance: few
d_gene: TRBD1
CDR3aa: CAIRATGERNQPQHF
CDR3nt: TGTGCCATCAGAGCGACAGGGGAGAGGAATCAGCCCCAGCATTTT

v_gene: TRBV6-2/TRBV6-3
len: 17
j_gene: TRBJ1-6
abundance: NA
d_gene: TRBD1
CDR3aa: CASSYLNPGQGNSPLHF
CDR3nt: TGTGCCAGCAGTTACTTGAACCCGGGACAGGGAAACTCACCCCTCCACTTT

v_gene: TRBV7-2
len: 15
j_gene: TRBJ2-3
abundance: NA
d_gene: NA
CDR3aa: CASSFGGGGTDTQYF
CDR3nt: TGTGCCAGCAGCTTTGGGGGAGGGGGAACAGATACGCAGTATTTT

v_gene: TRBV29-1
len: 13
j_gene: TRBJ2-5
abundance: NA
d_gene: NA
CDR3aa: CSVGRDRKETQYF
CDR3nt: TGCAGCGTGGGAAGGGACCGAAAAGAGACCCAGTACTTC

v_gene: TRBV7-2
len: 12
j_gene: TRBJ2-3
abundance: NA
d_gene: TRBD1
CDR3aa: CAGQGYTDTQYF
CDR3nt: TGTGCCGGACAGGGCTACACAGATACGCAGTATTTT

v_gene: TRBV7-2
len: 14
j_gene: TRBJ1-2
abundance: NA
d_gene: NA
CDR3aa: CASTNTPENYGYTF
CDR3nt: TGTGCCAGCACCAATACTCCGGAAAACTATGGCTACACCTTC

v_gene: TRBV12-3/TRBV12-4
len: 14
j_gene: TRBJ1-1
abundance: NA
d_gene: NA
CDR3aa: CASSLRLGSGEAFF
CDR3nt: TGTGCCAGCAGCCTGAGGTTGGGGAGCGGTGAAGCTTTCTTT

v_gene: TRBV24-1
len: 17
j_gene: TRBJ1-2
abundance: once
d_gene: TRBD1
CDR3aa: CATSVTPGTGKNYGYTF
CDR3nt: TGTGCCACCAGTGTCACACCCGGGACAGGGAAAAACTATGGCTACACCTTC

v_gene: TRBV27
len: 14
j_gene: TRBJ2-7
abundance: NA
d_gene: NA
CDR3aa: CASRMDRLSYEQYF
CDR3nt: TGTGCCAGCAGGATGGACCGCTTATCCTACGAGCAGTACTTC

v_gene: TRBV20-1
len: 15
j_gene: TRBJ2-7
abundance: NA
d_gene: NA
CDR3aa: CSARDTGLRTYEQYF
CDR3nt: TGCAGTGCTAGGGATACGGGACTCCGAACCTACGAGCAGTACTTC

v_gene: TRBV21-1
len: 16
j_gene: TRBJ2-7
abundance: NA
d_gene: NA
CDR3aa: CASNHGLAGVLDEQYF
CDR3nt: TGTGCCAGCAACCACGGACTAGCGGGAGTTCTGGACGAGCAGTACTTC

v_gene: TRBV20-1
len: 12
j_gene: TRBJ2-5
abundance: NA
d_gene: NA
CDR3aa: CSASRGMETQYF
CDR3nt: TGCAGTGCTAGTAGGGGGATGGAGACCCAGTACTTC

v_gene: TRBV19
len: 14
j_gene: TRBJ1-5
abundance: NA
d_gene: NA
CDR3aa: CASSTRTANQPQHF
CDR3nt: TGTGCCAGTAGTACAAGGACTGCGAATCAGCCCCAGCATTTT

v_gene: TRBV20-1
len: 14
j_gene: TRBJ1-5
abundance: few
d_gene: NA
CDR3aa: CSARWPGGNQPQHF
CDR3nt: TGCAGTGCTAGGTGGCCAGGGGGCAATCAGCCCCAGCATTTT

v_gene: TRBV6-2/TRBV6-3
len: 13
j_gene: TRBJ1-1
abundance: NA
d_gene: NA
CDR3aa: CASSPNRNTEAFF
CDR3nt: TGTGCCAGCAGTCCCAACAGGAACACTGAAGCTTTCTTT

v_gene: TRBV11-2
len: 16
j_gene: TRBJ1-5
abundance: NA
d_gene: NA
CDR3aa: CASSLAGGGSNQPQHF
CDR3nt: TGTGCCAGCAGCTTAGCGGGTGGGGGCAGCAATCAGCCCCAGCATTTT

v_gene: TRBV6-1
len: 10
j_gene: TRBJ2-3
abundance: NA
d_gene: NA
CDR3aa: CASGIDTQYF
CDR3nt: TGTGCCAGCGGAATAGATACGCAGTATTTT

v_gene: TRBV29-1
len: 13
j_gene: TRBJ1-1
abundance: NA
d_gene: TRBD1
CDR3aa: CSAGTGRGTEAFF
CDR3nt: TGCAGCGCCGGGACAGGTCGGGGCACTGAAGCTTTCTTT

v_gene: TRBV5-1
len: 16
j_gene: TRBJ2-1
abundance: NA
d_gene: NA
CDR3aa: CASSPRVSAGLNEQFF
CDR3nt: TGCGCCAGCAGTCCGAGGGTTAGCGCGGGGCTTAATGAGCAGTTCTTC

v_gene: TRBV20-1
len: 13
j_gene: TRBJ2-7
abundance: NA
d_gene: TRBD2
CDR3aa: CSAKLAGAAEQYF
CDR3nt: TGCAGTGCTAAACTAGCGGGAGCTGCCGAGCAGTACTTC

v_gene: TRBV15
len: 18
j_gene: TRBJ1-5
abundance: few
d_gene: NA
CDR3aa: CATSRGGGGSKVGQPQHF
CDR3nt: TGTGCCACCAGCAGAGGCGGCGGGGGGAGTAAAGTAGGTCAGCCCCAGCATTTT

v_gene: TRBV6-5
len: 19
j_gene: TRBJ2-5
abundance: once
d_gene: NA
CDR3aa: CASSYAYLRASGGGETQYF
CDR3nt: TGTGCCAGCAGTTACGCATACCTCCGGGCTAGCGGAGGGGGGGAGACCCAGTACTTC

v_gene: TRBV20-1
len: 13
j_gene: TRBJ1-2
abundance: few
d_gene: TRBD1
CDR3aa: CSARVTGERGYTF
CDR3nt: TGCAGTGCTAGAGTAACAGGGGAGCGGGGCTACACCTTC

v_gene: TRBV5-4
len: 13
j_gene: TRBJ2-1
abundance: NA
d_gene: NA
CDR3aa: CASSLAPPREQFF
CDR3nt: TGTGCCAGCAGCTTAGCTCCCCCGAGAGAGCAGTTCTTC

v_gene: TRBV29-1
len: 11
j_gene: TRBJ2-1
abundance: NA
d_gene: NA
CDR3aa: CSVEWGFVQFF
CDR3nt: TGCAGCGTTGAGTGGGGCTTTGTGCAGTTCTTC

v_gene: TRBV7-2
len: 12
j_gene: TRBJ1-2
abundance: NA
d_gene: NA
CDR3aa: CASSGNRVGYTF
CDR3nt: TGTGCCAGCAGCGGAAACAGGGTTGGCTACACCTTC

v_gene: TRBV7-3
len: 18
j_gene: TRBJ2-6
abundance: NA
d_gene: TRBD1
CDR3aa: CASSLTRQGASGANVLTF
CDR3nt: TGTGCCAGCAGCTTAACTAGACAGGGGGCGTCCGGGGCCAACGTCCTGACTTTC

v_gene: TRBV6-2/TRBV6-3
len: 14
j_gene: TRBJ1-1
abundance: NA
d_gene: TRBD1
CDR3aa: CASSYRDRGTEAFF
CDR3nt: TGTGCCAGCAGTTACCGGGACAGGGGCACTGAAGCTTTCTTT

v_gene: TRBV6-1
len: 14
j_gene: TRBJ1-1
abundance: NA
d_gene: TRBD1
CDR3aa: CASSDDRGDTEAFF
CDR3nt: TGTGCCAGCAGTGATGACAGGGGGGACACTGAAGCTTTCTTT

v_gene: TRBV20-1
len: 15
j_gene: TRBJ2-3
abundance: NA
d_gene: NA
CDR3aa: CSARVPGLATDTQYF
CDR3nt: TGCAGTGCTAGAGTCCCGGGGCTAGCTACAGATACGCAGTATTTT

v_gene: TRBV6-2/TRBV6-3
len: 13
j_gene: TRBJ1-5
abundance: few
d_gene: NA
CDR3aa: CASSVGSNQPQHF
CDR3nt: TGTGCCAGCTCTGTGGGAAGCAATCAGCCCCAGCATTTT

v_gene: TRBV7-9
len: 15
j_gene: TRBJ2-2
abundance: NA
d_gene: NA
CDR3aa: CASSLDAGYTGELFF
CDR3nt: TGTGCCAGCAGCTTAGATGCGGGGTACACCGGGGAGCTGTTTTTT

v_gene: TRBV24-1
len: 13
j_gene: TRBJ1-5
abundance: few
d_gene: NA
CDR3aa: CATSPKGGQPQHF
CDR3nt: TGTGCCACCTCCCCCAAGGGGGGCCAGCCCCAGCATTTT

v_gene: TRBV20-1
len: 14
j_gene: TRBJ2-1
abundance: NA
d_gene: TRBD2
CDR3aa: CSARAGGHYNEQFF
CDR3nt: TGCAGTGCCCGAGCGGGAGGCCACTACAATGAGCAGTTCTTC

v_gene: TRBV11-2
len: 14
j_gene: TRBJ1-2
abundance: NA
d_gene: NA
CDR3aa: CASSLGLRIYGYTF
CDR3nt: TGTGCCAGCAGCTTGGGACTGAGGATCTATGGCTACACCTTC

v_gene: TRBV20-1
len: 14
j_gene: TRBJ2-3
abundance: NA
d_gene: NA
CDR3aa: CSANLQVDTDTQYF
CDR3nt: TGCAGTGCTAACCTCCAGGTGGACACAGATACGCAGTATTTT

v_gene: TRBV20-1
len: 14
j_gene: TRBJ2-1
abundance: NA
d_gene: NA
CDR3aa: CSAPARGFDNEQFF
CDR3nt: TGCAGTGCTCCCGCCAGAGGTTTCGACAATGAGCAGTTCTTC

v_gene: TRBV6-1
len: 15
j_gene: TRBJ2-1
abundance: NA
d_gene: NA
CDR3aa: CASSRTGLSYNEQFF
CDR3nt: TGTGCCAGCAGTCGAACAGGGCTCTCCTACAATGAGCAGTTCTTC

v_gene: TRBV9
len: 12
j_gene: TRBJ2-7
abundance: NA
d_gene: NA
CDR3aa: CASSVADSGQYF
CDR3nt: TGTGCCAGCAGCGTAGCGGACTCGGGGCAGTACTTC

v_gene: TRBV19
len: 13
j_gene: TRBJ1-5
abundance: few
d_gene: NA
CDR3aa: CASSIGGNQPQHF
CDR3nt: TGTGCCAGCAGCATTGGGGGCAATCAGCCCCAGCATTTT

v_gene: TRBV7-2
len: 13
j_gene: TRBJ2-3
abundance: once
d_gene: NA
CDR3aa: CASTPPRTDTQYF
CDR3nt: TGTGCCAGCACACCACCTCGCACAGATACGCAGTATTTT

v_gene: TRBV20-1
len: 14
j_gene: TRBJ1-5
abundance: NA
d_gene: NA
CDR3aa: CSARDNRGNQPQHF
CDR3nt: TGCAGTGCTAGAGATAACCGGGGAAATCAGCCCCAGCATTTT

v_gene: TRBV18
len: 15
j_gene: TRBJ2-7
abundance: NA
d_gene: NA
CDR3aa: CASSPGSQSTYEQYF
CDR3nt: TGTGCCAGCTCACCGGGCAGCCAATCGACCTACGAGCAGTACTTC

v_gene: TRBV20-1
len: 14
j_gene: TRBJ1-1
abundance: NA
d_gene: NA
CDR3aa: CSAFLDSMNTEAFF
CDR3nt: TGCAGTGCTTTCCTTGACAGTATGAACACTGAAGCTTTCTTT

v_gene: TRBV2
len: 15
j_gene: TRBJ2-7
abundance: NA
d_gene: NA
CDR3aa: CASRGNGAATYEQYF
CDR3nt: TGTGCCAGCAGGGGGAACGGGGCGGCCACCTACGAGCAGTACTTC

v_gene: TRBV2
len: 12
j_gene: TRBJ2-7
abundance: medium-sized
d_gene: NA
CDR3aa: CASRTDNYEQYF
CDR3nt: TGTGCCAGCAGGACAGATAACTACGAGCAGTACTTC

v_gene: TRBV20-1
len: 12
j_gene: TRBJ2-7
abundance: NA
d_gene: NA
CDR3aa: CSARTEGYEQYF
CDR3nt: TGCAGTGCCAGAACAGAGGGGTACGAGCAGTACTTC

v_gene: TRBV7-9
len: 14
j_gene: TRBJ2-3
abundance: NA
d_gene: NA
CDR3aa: CASSSWGPTDTQYF
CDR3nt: TGTGCCAGCAGCTCCTGGGGACCAACAGATACGCAGTATTTT

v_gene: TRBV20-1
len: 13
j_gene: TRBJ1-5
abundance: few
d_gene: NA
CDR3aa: CSGWGASNQPQHF
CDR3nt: TGCAGTGGATGGGGGGCTAGCAATCAGCCCCAGCATTTT

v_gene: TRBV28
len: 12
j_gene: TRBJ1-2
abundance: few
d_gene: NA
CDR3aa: CASSLGAVGYTF
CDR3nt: TGTGCCAGCAGTTTAGGGGCAGTTGGCTACACCTTC

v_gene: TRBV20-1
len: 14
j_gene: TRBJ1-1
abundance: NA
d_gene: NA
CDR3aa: CSARTAGQNTEAFF
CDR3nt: TGCAGTGCTAGAACCGCCGGACAGAACACTGAAGCTTTCTTT

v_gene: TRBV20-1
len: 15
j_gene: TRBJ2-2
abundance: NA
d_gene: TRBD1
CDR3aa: CSAKRQGKMAGELFF
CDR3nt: TGCAGTGCTAAACGACAGGGAAAGATGGCCGGGGAGCTGTTTTTT

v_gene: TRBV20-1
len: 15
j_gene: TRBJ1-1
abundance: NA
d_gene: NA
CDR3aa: CSARGSGYPNTEAFF
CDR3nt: TGCAGTGCTAGAGGTTCAGGGTACCCGAACACTGAAGCTTTCTTT

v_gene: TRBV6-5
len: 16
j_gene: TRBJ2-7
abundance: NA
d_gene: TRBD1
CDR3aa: CASSYPGTASSYEQYF
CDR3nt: TGTGCCAGCAGTTACCCAGGGACAGCCAGCTCCTACGAGCAGTACTTC

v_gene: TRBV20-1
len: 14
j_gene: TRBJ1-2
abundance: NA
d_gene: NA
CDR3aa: CSARGSGPGWGYTF
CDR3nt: TGCAGTGCTAGAGGGTCAGGGCCGGGGTGGGGCTACACCTTC

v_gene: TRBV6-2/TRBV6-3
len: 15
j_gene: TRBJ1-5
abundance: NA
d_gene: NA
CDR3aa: CASTQGWYSNQPQHF
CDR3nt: TGTGCCAGCACACAGGGATGGTATAGCAATCAGCCCCAGCATTTT